The rows below give T cell receptor beta chains drawn from one sample of a study of OX40 agonist ivuxolimab in advanced cancers. Profiled with immunoSEQ multiplex PCR; TCRdb holds only in-frame clones, not every one. The table shows 150,000 to 170,000 clones, with 85% to 95% occurring only once. Sequencing used CD4+ or CD8+ T cells sorted from blood, obtained in a trial of the OX40 agonist ivuxolimab. The receptors come from an adult with an advanced solid tumor such as melanoma, head and neck, liver or kidney cancer. Each CDR3 is given without its conserved first and last residue. Each record gives: V gene, D gene, J gene, CDR3 protein. A D gene is named only where the DNA matches it firmly.

v_gene: TRBV9; d_gene: -; j_gene: TRBJ2-5; CDR3aa: ASSVRGRLQETQY
v_gene: TRBV7-2; d_gene: -; j_gene: TRBJ1-5; CDR3aa: ASSLVQGADQPQH
v_gene: TRBV5-4; d_gene: TRBD1; j_gene: TRBJ2-3; CDR3aa: ASSPTGSDTQY
v_gene: TRBV6-5; d_gene: -; j_gene: TRBJ1-1; CDR3aa: ASSSYYTEAF
v_gene: TRBV7-6; d_gene: TRBD1; j_gene: TRBJ1-5; CDR3aa: ASSRQGDQPQH
v_gene: TRBV6-5; d_gene: TRBD1; j_gene: TRBJ2-7; CDR3aa: ASSWGQGRYEQY
v_gene: TRBV5-6; d_gene: TRBD1; j_gene: TRBJ1-2; CDR3aa: ASSLGGTGFGYGYT
v_gene: TRBV9; d_gene: TRBD2; j_gene: TRBJ2-3; CDR3aa: ASSVSAGLYTDTQY
v_gene: TRBV2; d_gene: -; j_gene: TRBJ2-7; CDR3aa: ASSEFVFDEQY
v_gene: TRBV19; d_gene: TRBD1; j_gene: TRBJ1-1; CDR3aa: ASSITVSRGSGAF
v_gene: TRBV15; d_gene: -; j_gene: TRBJ1-1; CDR3aa: ATSRVQYTEAF
v_gene: TRBV7-2; d_gene: -; j_gene: TRBJ2-1; CDR3aa: ASSLGSGGGYEQF
v_gene: TRBV5-4; d_gene: TRBD2; j_gene: TRBJ2-5; CDR3aa: ASSPGLAGAEETQY
v_gene: TRBV7-2; d_gene: -; j_gene: TRBJ1-2; CDR3aa: ASSLATALGSRGDGYT
v_gene: TRBV9; d_gene: TRBD1; j_gene: TRBJ1-4; CDR3aa: ASSRWGGQGYEKLF
v_gene: TRBV5-1; d_gene: TRBD2; j_gene: TRBJ2-5; CDR3aa: ASSSTGGSQETQY
v_gene: TRBV18; d_gene: -; j_gene: TRBJ1-1; CDR3aa: ASSPGGVWLYTEAF
v_gene: TRBV7-2; d_gene: -; j_gene: TRBJ1-4; CDR3aa: ASSRTGWPATNEKLF
v_gene: TRBV30; d_gene: TRBD2; j_gene: TRBJ2-5; CDR3aa: AWTAGGEETQY
v_gene: TRBV7-9; d_gene: -; j_gene: TRBJ1-2; CDR3aa: ASSLGMRGDYGYT
v_gene: TRBV11-2; d_gene: -; j_gene: TRBJ2-5; CDR3aa: ASSSGDLKGQY
v_gene: TRBV11-1; d_gene: -; j_gene: TRBJ1-2; CDR3aa: ASSRSEGNGGYT
v_gene: TRBV5-4; d_gene: -; j_gene: TRBJ2-7; CDR3aa: ASSLDIPYEQY